One sample yielded the 5 T cell receptor beta chains listed below, sequenced in a study of T cell responses to AZD1222 COVID-19 vaccine. The method was immunoSEQ multiplex PCR; TCRdb's version includes in-frame clones alone and lacks a portion of them. The top ten hold around a fifth of the sample, which has about 92,000 clones, approximately 91% seen once. Sequences were derived from peripheral blood, sampled on day 0 of AZD1222 vaccination. These receptor sequences come from an adult in good health.

This clone was seen a single time. The genes are TRBV6-2 or TRBV6-3 and TRBJ1-2, with D unclear. Germline CDR1 reads MNHEY; CDR2 reads SVGEGT. V was pared by 4 bases and J by 5 bases, with 8 bases between. This CDR3 region has 12 residues. The CDR3 loop reads CASSSQRYGYTF. CDR3 DNA sequence: TGTGCCAGCAGTTCTCAGCGGTATGGCTACACCTTC.

This clone came up a few times. The chain combines TRBV4-1 with TRBJ2-1; a possible D gene is TRBD2 (5 bases). V was pared by 1 base and J by 9 bases, with 10 bases between. The germline CDR1 and CDR2 sequences are MGHRA and YSYEKL. The CDR3 runs to 13 residues. CDR3 region: CASSQVDGIEQFF. The CDR3 DNA reads as TGCGCCAGCAGCCAAGTAGACGGGATTGAGCAGTTCTTC.

This clone was seen only once. V is TRBV18 and J is TRBJ1-5; maybe TRBD1 (5 bases). CDR1 KGHSH and CDR2 LQKENI come from the germline V gene. The V end lost 2 bases, the J end lost 4 bases, and 15 bases lay between the germline ends. This CDR3 is built from 16 residues. The CDR3 reads CASSPSGRMINQPQHF. Written as DNA, the CDR3 is TGTGCCAGCTCACCATCGGGACGGATGATTAATCAGCCCCAGCATTTT.

The CDR3 region is CASSASGQGEVYGYTF. The CDR3, as DNA: TGTGCCAGCAGCGCATCCGGACAGGGGGAGGTCTATGGCTACACCTTC. The gene calls are TRBV9 and TRBJ1-2; TRBD1 aligns across 10 bases. The CDR3 totals 16 residues. The junction had 9 bases not matched to a gene; V was cut back by 3 bases and J by 4 bases. Germline-derived CDR1 and CDR2 are SGDLS and YYNGEE.

The sample holds a few counts of this clone. J is TRBJ2-7 and V is TRBV29-1, with D tentatively TRBD1 (5 bases). This CDR3 has 14 residues. The V end lost 5 bases, the J end lost 0 bases, and 14 bases lay between the germline ends. Germline-derived CDR1 and CDR2 are SQVTM and ANQGSEA. The CDR3 DNA sequence: TGCAGCGTTATGGACACTTCGAGCTCCTACGAGCAGTACTTC. As protein: CSVMDTSSSYEQYF.